The clone carrying this T cell receptor (beta chain) was observed a handful of times. Its antigen is not identified. Time point meaning: healthy volunteer bleed at 6 weeks. The authors' total RNA extraction used unfractionated whole blood. V shed 0 bases and J shed 4 bases, with 6 bases lying between them. The germline gives CDR1 MNHNY, CDR2 SVGAGI (reference sequence). This CDR3 region has 14 residues. The library tagged individual cDNA molecules with unique molecular identifiers. TCRdb reanalysed the RACE reads using MiXCR and keeps one entry per CDR3 protein. The table shows 65,000 to 95,000 distinct CDR3 sequences, with around 9.4% occurring only once. This sample is part of a study of human T cells and chemical hapten exposure. Study-level background: Yields of TCR per sample differed, chiefly owing to small differences in pooled library volume. Study results and caveats: DPC sensitization left the count of TCRs above 1 in 1000 unchanged.

The chain uses TRBV6-6 and TRBJ1-4; D unresolved. This receptor was taken from a female donor in good health. Some clones in this sample may be carry-over from other donors' samples. The specimen was whole blood. The CDR3 coding sequence is TGTGCCAGCAGTTACTCCGACGGTAATGAAAAACTGTTTTTT. Translating gives CASSYSDGNEKLFF.